The source of this T cell receptor beta chain is a study of cytomegalovirus exposure and HLA in healthy donors. Regarding the study as a whole: What was likely a sequencing artifact was a cluster of highly shared sequence variants.

V was shortened by 5 bases and J by 4 bases, with 16 bases between the two germline ends. Per germline, CDR1 MGHRA and CDR2 YSYEKL. The CDR3 extends over 15 amino acids. The PCR was carried out with 60 Vbeta primers and 13 Jbeta primers. The protocol was immunoSEQ multiplex PCR, while the TCRdb copy is restricted to in-frame clones and leaves out a portion. The repertoire has 150,000 to 200,000 clones, approximately 80% of them found once; the top ten carry about 1.1%. About this clone: What it recognizes is unknown.

This clonotype originated in a woman in her 40s in good health and CMV-seronegative. Material: PBMCs. This chain connects TRBV4-1 to TRBJ2-3, with D unresolved. The CDR3 coding sequence is TGCGCCAGCAGCGGCCTGACAAACGGTGCAGATACGCAGTATTTT. Its translation: CASSGLTNGADTQYF.